The clone carrying this T cell receptor (beta chain) was detected once. The antigen remains undetermined. Germline V gene sequence: CDR1 SGHRS, CDR2 YFSETQ. This CDR3 spans 15 amino acids. V gave up 0 bases and J gave up 4 bases, with 13 bases separating them. The sample belongs to a study of tumor-infiltrating lymphocytes in localized non-small cell lung cancer. Findings and limits, study-wide: No T-cell fraction difference was seen between IM1 and IM2 tumors.

Some clones are missing from TCRdb's copy, which holds only in-frame ones; the method was immunoSEQ multiplex PCR. The table has approximately 17,000 clones, around 73% seen once. The sequencing sample was made of lung tumor tissue. The chain recombines TRBV5-1 with TRBJ1-1, with D possibly matching TRBD1 (6 bases). This sequence originates from a human donor with non-small cell lung cancer. The CDR3 here is CASSLAPGAPTEAFF. The CDR3 DNA sequence: TGCGCCAGCAGCTTGGCCCCAGGGGCGCCCACTGAAGCTTTCTTT.